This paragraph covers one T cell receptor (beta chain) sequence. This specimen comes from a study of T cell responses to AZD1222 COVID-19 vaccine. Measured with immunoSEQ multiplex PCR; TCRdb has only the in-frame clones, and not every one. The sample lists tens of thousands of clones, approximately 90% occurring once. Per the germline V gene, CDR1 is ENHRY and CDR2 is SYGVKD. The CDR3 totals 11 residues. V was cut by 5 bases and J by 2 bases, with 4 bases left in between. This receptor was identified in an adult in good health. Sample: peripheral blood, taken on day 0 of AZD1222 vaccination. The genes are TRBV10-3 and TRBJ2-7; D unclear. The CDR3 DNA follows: TGTGCCATCAGTCAGACCTACGAGCAGTACTTC. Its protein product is CAISQTYEQYF.